The clone carrying this T cell receptor delta chain ranks as large. Other DNA sequences of this sample code for an identical CDR3. TCRdb repeated clone calling on the RT-PCR reads with CATT. This sample carries about 1,300 delta-chain clones, about 2% of them seen once, and the ten largest clones take 55% to 65%. The CDR3 sequence is 22 residues long. Germline loops: CDR1 TSWWSYY, CDR2 QGS. V lost 3 bases and J lost 0; bases outside the gene matches: 21. This sample stems from a study of gamma-delta T cells after stem cell transplantation. The sample taken for sequencing was gamma-delta T cells. The J gene is TRDJ1, the V gene TRDV1; 11 nucleotides agree with TRDD3. This sequence originates from a human donor. It is not recorded whose cells these are; they may come from a transplant donor. In nucleotides, the CDR3 is TGTGCTCTTGGGGACCCGAACTTCCTACCTGGGGGATACTCCGCCGACACCGATAAACTCATCTTT. Protein sequence: CALGDPNFLPGGYSADTDKLIF.